This T cell receptor (beta chain) was documented in a study of control samples from healthy donors and cancer patients (dated by TCRdb to the early 2020s). Libraries were prepared through the immunoSEQ multiplex PCR assay. TCRdb's version of the immuneACCESS table is confined to in-frame rearrangements and falls short of the full clone set. An unresolved V gene accounts for under half of the shortfall where checked; the remainder is of unknown origin. Present in this sample are about 95,000 clones, around four fifths of which were seen just once. More than 15% of the sample lies in the top ten. Notes on this clone: Its target antigen remains unknown. One base away there is no much larger clone; base qualities are not given.

The germline V gene supplies CDR1 SGHTA and CDR2 FQGNSA. V and J are trimmed by 5 bases and 4 bases, and the gene matches miss 9 bases of the junction. Its CDR3 holds 16 amino acids, cysteine through phenylalanine. The DNA shown is the 48-base CDR3, in frame from base 1. The sequencing sample was made of blood. The receptor was isolated from a man aged 25-40 years in good health. The chain couples TRBV7-2 to TRBJ1-5, and 9 junction bases match TRBD1. CDR3 region: CASSPRGDRGNQPQHF. The sequenced DNA is TGTGCCAGCAGCCCACGGGGCGACAGGGGGAATCAGCCCCAGCATTTT.